The T cell receptor beta chain under discussion was sequenced for a study of blood T cell repertoires in COVID-19. On the study more broadly: Acute and convalescent COVID-19 samples came from the United States, Italy and Spain. Nucleic acid was either cDNA or gDNA, and it came from T cells, B-cell-depleted T cells, or PBMCs.

Trimming stripped 2 bases from V and 9 bases from J, with 15 bases between. In germline, CDR1 is KGHDR, CDR2 SFDVKD. This CDR3 contains 14 residues. Authors' methods: Amplification of reference gene primers was used by the study to estimate nucleated cell counts. Generated by immunoSEQ multiplex PCR, the TCRdb table keeps only in-frame clones and is missing some. For V, J and clone size, that table is used; D and trimming come from the DNA. This table has some 80,000 clones, roughly nine tenths appearing once. The chain has TRBV24-1 and TRBJ2-5, with D possibly matching TRBD1 (6 bases). This sequence originates from a human donor in a cohort sampled during active COVID-19. The specimen sequenced was peripheral blood. For the CDR3, the DNA is TGTGCCACCAGTGATTGGGCCGCCCCAGGGGCCCAGTACTTC. It yields the protein CATSDWAAPGAQYF.